The rows below give T cell receptor beta chains drawn from one sample of a study of T-cell reconstitution after alpha-beta-depleted transplantation in children. From the PCR reads, TCRdb called clonotypes with MiXCR, one entry per CDR3 protein. The sample records a few hundred thousand distinct CDR3 sequences, about 20% being singletons. Sequencing used PBMCs from the stem cell graft donor, obtained from the stem cell graft. Source of these receptors: a human donor who donated a stem cell graft to a child with acute myeloid leukemia. Both conserved end residues are part of each CDR3. The D gene is left open where the match is weak. The size of a clone is reported for some rows only, either as once, few or many, or as a class for expanded clones.

j_call d_call v_call clone_size cdr3_nt cdr3_aa
TRBJ2-5 - TRBV10-2 few TGCGCCAGCAGTGAGTCGATCAGGGGTGAGACCCAGTACTTC CASSESIRGETQYF
TRBJ2-3 TRBD2 TRBV9 few TGTGCCAGCAGCGCCTCACTAGCGCCGACAGATACGCAGTATTTT CASSASLAPTDTQYF
TRBJ1-5 - TRBV27 - TGTGCCAGCAGAAGAGGGGCTAGCAATCAGCCCCAGCATTTT CASRRGASNQPQHF
TRBJ1-5 - TRBV7-2 - TGTGCCAGCAGCTTATGGGGAAATGATCAGCCCCAGCATTTT CASSLWGNDQPQHF
TRBJ2-7 TRBD2 TRBV20-1 - TGCAGTGCTAGCGGTCTAGCGGGAGTTGAGCAGTACTTC CSASGLAGVEQYF
TRBJ2-3 TRBD2 TRBV28 - TGTGCCAGCAGTGGGCCTAGCGGGCGGGCGCGAGGATCGCAGTATTTT CASSGPSGRARGSQYF
TRBJ2-1 TRBD1 TRBV5-5 many TGTGCCAGCAGCACGGGACAGGCTCAATACAATGAGCAGTTCTTC CASSTGQAQYNEQFF
TRBJ2-7 TRBD1 TRBV7-2 - TGTGCCAGCAGCGTACAGGGACAGTCCTACGAGCAGTACTTC CASSVQGQSYEQYF
TRBJ2-5 - TRBV7-8 - TGTGCCAGCAGCCGGCTCCAAGAGACCCAGTACTTC CASSRLQETQYF
TRBJ2-4 TRBD1 TRBV5-1 few TGCGCCAGCAGCGGACAGGGTAGCAACATTCAGTACTTC CASSGQGSNIQYF
TRBJ1-4 - TRBV5-6 - TGTGCCAGCAGCTTGGGTACGGTGGCCAATGAAAAACTGTTTTTT CASSLGTVANEKLFF
TRBJ2-1 TRBD2 TRBV4-2 - TGTGCCAGCAGCCAAGAAGGGACTAGCGGGTACAATGAGCAGTTCTTC CASSQEGTSGYNEQFF
TRBJ2-1 TRBD2 TRBV20-1 - TGCAGTGCTAGGGGACTAGCGGGAGGTTCCTACAATGAGCAGTTCTTC CSARGLAGGSYNEQFF
TRBJ2-5 TRBD2 TRBV12-3/TRBV12-4 medium-sized TGTGCCAGCAGTTCTCCGGGGACTAGCTTCTCGGAGACCCAGTACTTC CASSSPGTSFSETQYF
TRBJ2-7 - TRBV7-9 - TGTGCCAGCAGCCTACTCGTTTGGGGCGCGCCCTACGAGCAGTACTTC CASSLLVWGAPYEQYF
TRBJ2-7 - TRBV28 - TGTGCCAGCAGTTTACATCGTATCTCCTACGAGCAGTACTTC CASSLHRISYEQYF
TRBJ1-1 TRBD1 TRBV20-1 medium-sized TGCAGTGCTAGAAGACAGGGACCCGTCCATGTGGTGAACACTGAAGCTTTCTTT CSARRQGPVHVVNTEAFF
TRBJ2-2 - TRBV5-1 - TGCGCCACCAATGCCGGAGGGCCTAGCGGGGAGCTGTTTTTT CATNAGGPSGELFF
TRBJ2-7 - TRBV12-3/TRBV12-4 few TGTGCCAGCAGGCCCGGACAGAGGGGGATCTACGAGCAGTACTTC CASRPGQRGIYEQYF
TRBJ2-7 - TRBV25-1 - TGTGCCGGCAGTGTGTTCTACGAGCAGTACTTC CAGSVFYEQYF